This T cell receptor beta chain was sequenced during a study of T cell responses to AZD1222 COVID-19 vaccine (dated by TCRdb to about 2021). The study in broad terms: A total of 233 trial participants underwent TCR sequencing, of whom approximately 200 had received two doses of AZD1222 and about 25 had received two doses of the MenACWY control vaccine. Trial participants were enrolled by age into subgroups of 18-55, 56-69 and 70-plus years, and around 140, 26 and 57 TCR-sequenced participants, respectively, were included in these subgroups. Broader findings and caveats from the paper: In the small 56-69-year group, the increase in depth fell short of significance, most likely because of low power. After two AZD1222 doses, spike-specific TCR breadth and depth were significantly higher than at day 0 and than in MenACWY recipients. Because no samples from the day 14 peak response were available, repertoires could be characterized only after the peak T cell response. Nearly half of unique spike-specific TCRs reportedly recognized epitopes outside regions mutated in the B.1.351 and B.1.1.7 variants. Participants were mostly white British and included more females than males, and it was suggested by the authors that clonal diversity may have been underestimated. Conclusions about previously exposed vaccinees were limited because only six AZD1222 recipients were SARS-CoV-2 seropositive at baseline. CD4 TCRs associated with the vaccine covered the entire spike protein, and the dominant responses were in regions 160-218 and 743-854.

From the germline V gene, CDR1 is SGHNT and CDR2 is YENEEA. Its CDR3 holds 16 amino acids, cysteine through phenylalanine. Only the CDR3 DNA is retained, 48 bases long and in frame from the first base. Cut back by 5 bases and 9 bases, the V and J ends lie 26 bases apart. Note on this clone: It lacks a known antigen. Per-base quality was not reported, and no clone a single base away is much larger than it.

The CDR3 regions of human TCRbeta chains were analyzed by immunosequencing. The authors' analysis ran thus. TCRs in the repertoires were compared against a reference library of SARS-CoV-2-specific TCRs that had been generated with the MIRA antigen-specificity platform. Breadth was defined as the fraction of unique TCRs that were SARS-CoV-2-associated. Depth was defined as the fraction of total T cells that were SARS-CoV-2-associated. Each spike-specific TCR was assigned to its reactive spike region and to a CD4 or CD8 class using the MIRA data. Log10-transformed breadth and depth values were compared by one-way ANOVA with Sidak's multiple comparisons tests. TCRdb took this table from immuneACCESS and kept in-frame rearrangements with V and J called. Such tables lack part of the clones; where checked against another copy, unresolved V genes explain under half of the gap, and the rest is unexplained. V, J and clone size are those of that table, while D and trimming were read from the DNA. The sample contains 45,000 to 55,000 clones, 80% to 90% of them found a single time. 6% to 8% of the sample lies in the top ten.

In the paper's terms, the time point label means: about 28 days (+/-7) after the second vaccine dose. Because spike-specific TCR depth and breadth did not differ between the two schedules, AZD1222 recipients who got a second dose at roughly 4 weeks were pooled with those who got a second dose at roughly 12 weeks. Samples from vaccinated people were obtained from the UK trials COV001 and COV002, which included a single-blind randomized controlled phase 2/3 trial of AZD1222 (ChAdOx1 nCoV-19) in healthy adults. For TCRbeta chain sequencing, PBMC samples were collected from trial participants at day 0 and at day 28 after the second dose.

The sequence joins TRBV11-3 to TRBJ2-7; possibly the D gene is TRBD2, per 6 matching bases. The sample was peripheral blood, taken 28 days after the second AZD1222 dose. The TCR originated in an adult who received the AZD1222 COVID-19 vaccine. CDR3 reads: CASSLSPGRSYERQYF. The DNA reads TGTGCCAGCAGCCTTTCCCCCGGGAGATCCTACGAGCGGCAGTACTTC. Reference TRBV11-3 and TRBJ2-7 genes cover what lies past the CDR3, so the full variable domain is EAGVVQSPRYKIIEKKQPVAFWCNPISGHNTLYWYLQNLGQGPELLIRYENEEAVDDSQLPKDRFSAERLKGVDSTLKIQPAELGDSAVYLCASSLSPGRSYERQYFGPGTRLTVT.